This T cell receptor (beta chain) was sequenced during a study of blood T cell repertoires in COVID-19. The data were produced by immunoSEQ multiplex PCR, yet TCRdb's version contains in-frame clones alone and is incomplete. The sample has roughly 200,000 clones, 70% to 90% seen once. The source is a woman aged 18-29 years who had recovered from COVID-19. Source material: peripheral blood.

For the CDR3, the DNA is TGTGCCAGCAGTGAAGAAGCGGGCGCTGGAAACACCATATATTTT. It translates to CASSEEAGAGNTIYF. This chain uses TRBV6-1 with TRBJ1-3; D remains unclear. The CDR3 loop spans 15 amino acids. V lost 1 base and J lost 2, with 9 bases in between. The germline gives CDR1 MNHNS, CDR2 SASEGT.